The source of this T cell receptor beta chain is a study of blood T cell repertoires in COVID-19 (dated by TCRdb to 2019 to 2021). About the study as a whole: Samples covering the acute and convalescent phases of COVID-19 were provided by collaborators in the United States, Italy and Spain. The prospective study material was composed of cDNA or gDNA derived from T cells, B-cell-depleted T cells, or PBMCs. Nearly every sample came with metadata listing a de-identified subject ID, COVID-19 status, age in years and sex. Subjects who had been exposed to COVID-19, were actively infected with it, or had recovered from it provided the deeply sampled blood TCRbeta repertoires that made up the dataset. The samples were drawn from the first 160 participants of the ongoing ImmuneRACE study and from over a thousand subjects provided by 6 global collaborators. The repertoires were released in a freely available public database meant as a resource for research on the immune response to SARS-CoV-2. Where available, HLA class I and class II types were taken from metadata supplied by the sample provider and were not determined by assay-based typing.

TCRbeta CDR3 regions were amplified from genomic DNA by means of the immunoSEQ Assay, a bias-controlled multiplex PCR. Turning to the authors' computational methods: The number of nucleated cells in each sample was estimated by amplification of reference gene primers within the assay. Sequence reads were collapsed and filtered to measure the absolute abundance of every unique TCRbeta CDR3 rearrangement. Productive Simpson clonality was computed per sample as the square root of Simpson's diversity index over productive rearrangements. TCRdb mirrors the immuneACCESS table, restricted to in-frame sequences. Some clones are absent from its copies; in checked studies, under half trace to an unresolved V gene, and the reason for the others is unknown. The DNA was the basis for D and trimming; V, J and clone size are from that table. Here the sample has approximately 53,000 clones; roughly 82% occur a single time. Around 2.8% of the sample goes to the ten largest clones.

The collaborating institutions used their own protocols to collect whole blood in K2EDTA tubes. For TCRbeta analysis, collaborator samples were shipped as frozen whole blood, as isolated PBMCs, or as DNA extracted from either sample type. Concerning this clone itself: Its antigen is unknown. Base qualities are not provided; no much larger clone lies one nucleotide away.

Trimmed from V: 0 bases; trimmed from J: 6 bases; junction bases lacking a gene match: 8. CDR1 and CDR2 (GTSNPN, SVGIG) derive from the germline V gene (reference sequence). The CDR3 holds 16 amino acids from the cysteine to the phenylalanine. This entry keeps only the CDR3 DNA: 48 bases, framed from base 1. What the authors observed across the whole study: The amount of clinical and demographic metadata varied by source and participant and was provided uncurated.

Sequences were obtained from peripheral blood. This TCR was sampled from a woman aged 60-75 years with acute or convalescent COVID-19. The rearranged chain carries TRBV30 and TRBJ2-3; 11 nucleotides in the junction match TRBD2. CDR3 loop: CAWSVPLAGARDTQYF. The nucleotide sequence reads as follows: TGTGCCTGGAGTGTACCACTAGCGGGAGCCCGGGATACGCAGTATTTT.